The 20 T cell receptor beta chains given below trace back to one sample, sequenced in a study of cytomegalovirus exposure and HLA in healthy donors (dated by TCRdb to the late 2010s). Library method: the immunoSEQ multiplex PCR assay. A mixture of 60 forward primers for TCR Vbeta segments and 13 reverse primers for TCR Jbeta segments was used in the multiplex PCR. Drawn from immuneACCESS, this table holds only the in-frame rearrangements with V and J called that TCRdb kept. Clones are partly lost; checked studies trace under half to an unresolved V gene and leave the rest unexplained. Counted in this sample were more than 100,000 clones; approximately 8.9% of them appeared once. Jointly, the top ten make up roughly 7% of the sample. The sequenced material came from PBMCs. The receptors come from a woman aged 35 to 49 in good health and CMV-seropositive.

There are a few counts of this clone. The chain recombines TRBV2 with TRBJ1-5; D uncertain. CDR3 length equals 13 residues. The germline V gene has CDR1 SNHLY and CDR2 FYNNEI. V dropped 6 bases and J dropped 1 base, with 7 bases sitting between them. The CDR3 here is CASRGRSNQPQHF. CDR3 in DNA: TGTGCCAGCAGGGGCAGGAGCAATCAGCCCCAGCATTTT. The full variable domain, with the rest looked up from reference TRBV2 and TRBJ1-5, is EPEVTQTPSHQVTQMGQEVILRCVPISNHLYFYWYRQILGQKVEFLVSFYNNEISEKSEIFDDQFSVERPDGSNFTLKIRSTKLEDSAMYFCASRGRSNQPQHFGDGTRLSIL.

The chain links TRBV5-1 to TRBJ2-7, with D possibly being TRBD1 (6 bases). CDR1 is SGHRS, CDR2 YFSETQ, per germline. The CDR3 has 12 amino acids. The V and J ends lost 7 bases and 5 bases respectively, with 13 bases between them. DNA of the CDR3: TGCGCCAGCGGGGGTGGGGGCGACGAGCAGTACTTC. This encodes CASGGGGDEQYF.

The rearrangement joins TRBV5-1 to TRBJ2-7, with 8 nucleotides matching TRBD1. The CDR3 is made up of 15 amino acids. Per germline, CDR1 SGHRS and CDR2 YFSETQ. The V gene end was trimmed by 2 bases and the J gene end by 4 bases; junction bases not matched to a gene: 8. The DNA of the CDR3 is TGCGCCAGCAGCTTTACCGGGACAGGATTATACGAGCAGTACTTC. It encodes CASSFTGTGLYEQYF.

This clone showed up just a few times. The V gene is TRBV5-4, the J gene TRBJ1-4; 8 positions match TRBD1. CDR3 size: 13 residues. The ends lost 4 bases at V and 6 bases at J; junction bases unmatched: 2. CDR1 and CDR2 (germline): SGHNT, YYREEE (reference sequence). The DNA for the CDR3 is TGTGCCAGCAGCGCAGGGGGCGATGAAAAACTGTTTTTT. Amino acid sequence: CASSAGGDEKLFF.

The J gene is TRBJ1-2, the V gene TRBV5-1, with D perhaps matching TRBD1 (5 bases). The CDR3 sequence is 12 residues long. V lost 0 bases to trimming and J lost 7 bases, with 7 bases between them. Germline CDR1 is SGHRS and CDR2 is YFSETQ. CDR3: CASSLEGVGYTF. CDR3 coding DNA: TGCGCCAGCAGCTTGGAAGGGGTTGGCTACACCTTC.

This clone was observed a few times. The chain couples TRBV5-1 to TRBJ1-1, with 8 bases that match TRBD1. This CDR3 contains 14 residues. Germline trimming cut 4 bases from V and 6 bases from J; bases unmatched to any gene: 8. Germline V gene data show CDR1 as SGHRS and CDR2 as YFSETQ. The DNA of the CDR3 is TGCGCCAGCAGCACGGGACAGGTGTTGGCTGAAGCTTTCTTT. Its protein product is CASSTGQVLAEAFF.

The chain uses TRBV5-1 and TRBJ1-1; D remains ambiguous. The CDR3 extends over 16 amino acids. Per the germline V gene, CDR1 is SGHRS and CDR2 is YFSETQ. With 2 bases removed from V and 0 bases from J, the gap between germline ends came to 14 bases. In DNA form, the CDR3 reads TGCGCCAGCAGCTTTTCCAACCGGCGGGTGAACACTGAAGCTTTCTTT. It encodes CASSFSNRRVNTEAFF. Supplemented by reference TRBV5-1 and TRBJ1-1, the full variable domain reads KAGVTQTPRYLIKTRGQQVTLSCSPISGHRSVSWYQQTPGQGLQFLFEYFSETQRNKGNFPGRFSGRQFSNSRSEMNVSTLELGDSALYLCASSFSNRRVNTEAFFGQGTRLTVV.

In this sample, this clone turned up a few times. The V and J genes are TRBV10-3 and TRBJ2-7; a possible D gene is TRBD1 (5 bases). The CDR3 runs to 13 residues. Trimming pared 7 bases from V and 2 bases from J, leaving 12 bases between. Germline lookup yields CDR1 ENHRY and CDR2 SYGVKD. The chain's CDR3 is CAIKEDTPYEQYF. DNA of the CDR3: TGTGCCATCAAAGAGGACACTCCCTACGAGCAGTACTTC.

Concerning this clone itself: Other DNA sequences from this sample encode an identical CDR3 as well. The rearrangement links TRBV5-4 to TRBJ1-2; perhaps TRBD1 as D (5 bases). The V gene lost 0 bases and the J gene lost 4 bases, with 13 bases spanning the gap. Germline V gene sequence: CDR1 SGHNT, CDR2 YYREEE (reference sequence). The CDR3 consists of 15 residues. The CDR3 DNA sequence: TGTGCCAGCAGCTTGGCCGGTGGAGGGGTCTATGGCTACACCTTC. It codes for CASSLAGGGVYGYTF.

CDR3 sequence reads: CASSPGDFSNEQFF. The CDR3 nucleotides read TGCGCCAGCAGCCCCGGGGACTTTAGCAATGAGCAGTTCTTC. The V gene is TRBV5-1, the J gene TRBJ2-1, with a weak D call TRBD2 (6 bases). V was clipped by 4 bases and J by 6 bases, with 14 bases between them. The CDR3 length is 14 residues. The V gene's germline CDR1 is SGHRS and CDR2 YFSETQ. The whole variable domain, remainder taken from reference TRBV5-1 and TRBJ2-1, is KAGVTQTPRYLIKTRGQQVTLSCSPISGHRSVSWYQQTPGQGLQFLFEYFSETQRNKGNFPGRFSGRQFSNSRSEMNVSTLELGDSALYLCASSPGDFSNEQFFGPGTRLTVL.

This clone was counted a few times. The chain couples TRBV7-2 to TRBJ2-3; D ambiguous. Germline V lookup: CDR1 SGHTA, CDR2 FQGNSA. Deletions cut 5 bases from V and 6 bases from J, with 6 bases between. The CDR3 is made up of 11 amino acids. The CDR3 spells CASSPADTQYF. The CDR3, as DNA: TGTGCCAGCAGCCCAGCGGATACGCAGTATTTT.

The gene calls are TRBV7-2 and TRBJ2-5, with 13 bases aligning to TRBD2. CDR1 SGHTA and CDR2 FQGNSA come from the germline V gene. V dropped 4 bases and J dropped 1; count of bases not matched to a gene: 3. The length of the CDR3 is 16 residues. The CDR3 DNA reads TGTGCCAGCAGCTCCGGGACTAGCGGGGCCCAAGAGACCCAGTACTTC. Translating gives CASSSGTSGAQETQYF.

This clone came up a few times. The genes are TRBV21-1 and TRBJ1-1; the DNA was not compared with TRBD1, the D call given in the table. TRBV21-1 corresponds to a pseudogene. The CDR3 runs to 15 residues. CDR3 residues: CASSKGQGPNTEAFF. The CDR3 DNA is TGTGCCAGCAGCAAGGGACAGGGGCCAAACACTGAAGCTTTCTTT.

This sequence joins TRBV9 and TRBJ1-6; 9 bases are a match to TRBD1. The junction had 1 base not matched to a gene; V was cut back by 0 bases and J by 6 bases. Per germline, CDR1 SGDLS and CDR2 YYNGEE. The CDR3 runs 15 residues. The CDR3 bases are TGTGCCAGCAGCGTAGGGGGACAGGGTAATTCACCCCTCCACTTT. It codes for CASSVGGQGNSPLHF.

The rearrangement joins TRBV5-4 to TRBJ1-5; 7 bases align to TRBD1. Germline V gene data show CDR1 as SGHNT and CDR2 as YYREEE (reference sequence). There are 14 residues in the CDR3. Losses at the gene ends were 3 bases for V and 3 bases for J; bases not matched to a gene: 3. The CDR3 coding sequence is TGTGCCAGCAGCTCCCAGGGGGACAATCAGCCCCAGCATTTT. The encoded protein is CASSSQGDNQPQHF.

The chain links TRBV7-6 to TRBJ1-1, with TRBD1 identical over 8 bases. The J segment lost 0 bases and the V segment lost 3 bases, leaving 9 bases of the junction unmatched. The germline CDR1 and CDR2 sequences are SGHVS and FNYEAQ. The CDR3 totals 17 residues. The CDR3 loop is CASSLVGTGLMNTEAFF. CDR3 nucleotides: TGTGCCAGCAGCTTGGTGGGGACAGGTTTAATGAACACTGAAGCTTTCTTT.

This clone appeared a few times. This chain's CDR3 is CASSSGFPGDNEQFF. CDR3 DNA sequence: TGTGCCAGCAGCTCGGGGTTCCCGGGGGACAATGAGCAGTTCTTC. The chain links TRBV7-7 to TRBJ2-1; D is possibly TRBD2 (6 bases). Germline CDR1 SSHAT, CDR2 FNYEAQ (reference sequence). The CDR3 runs 15 residues. V shed 4 bases and J shed 5 bases, with 15 bases lying between them.

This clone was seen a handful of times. DNA for the CDR3: TGTGCCAGCAGCTTAGCGGCAGGGGCTTCCTACGAGCAGTACTTC. This translates into CASSLAAGASYEQYF. This chain uses TRBV7-9 with TRBJ2-7, with TRBD1 as a possible D gene (6 bases). The V and J ends lost 0 bases and 1 base respectively, with 10 bases between them. Germline loops: CDR1 SEHNR, CDR2 FQNEAQ (reference sequence). The CDR3 has 15 amino acids.

The DNA for the CDR3 is TGTGCCAGCAGTGAACGGGGACTAGCGGCTTACAATGAGCAGTTCTTC. Residues: CASSERGLAAYNEQFF. The rearrangement links TRBV25-1 to TRBJ2-1; 11 bases map to TRBD2. The V and J ends lost 2 bases and 4 bases, in that order; junction bases with no gene match: 4. This CDR3 region has 16 residues. Germline lookup yields CDR1 MGHDK and CDR2 SYGVNS.

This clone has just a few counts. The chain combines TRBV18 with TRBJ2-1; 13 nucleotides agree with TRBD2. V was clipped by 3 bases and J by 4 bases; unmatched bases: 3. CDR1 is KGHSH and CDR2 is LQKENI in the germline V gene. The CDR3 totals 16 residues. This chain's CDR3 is CASSPQTSGGYNEQFF. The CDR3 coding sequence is TGTGCCAGCTCACCGCAGACTAGCGGGGGGTACAATGAGCAGTTCTTC.